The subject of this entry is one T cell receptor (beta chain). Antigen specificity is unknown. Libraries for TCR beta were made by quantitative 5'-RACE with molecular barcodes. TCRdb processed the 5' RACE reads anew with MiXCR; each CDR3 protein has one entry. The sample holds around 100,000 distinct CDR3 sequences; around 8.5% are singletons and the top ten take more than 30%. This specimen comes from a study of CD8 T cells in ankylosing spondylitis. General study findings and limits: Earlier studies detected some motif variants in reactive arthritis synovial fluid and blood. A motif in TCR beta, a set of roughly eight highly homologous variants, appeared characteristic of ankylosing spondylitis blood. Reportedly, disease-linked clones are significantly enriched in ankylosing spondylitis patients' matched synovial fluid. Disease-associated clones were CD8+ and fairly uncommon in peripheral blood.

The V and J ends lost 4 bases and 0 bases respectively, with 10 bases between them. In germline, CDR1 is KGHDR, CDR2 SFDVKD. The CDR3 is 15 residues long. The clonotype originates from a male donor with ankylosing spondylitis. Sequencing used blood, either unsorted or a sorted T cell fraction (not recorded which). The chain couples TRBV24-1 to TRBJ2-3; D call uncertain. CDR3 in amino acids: CATSDLTGSTDTQYF. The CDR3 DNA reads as TGTGCCACCAGTGACCTCACTGGTAGCACAGATACGCAGTATTTT.